This entry features one TCR beta chain sequence. Its antigen target is currently unknown. The library relied on the immunoSEQ multiplex PCR assay. The multiplex PCR relied on a mix of 60 forward primers for TCR Vbeta segments and 13 reverse primers for TCR Jbeta segments. The CDR3 region of rearranged TCR beta genes was amplified from genomic DNA with a multiplex PCR assay. Amplified TCR beta libraries were sequenced as 87-base-pair reads on the Illumina HiSeq System. The study's own analysis went as follows. A later analysis tallied approximately 87 million unique TCR beta chains across the 610 or so repertoires, and some 10 million of those chains were shared by two or more donors. Raw reads were error-corrected and collapsed into unique sequences with a nearest-neighbor algorithm that merged closely related sequences to remove PCR and sequencing errors. CDR3 sequences were aligned to IMGT reference sequences to assign V, D and J gene segments. For a sequence to be retained, at least a six-nucleotide match to both a V gene segment and a J gene segment was required. Rearrangements were classified as productive when the CDR3 lacked stop codons and remained in frame with V and J, and all other rearrangements were classified as non-productive. CDR3 was defined according to IMGT convention as the region running from the second conserved V-encoded cysteine to the conserved J-encoded phenylalanine. In an earlier analysis of roughly 580 of the donors, sequences lacking an unambiguous match to a single V gene segment were excluded. An earlier analysis of 587 of the donors classified V segments as functional when productive rearrangements were above 56.7% and as segregating when the standard deviation between donors was above 5%. A statistical classification framework was built for diagnosing cytomegalovirus status from the catalog of TCR beta chain sequences. In a later analysis, TCR nucleotide sequences were compared against IMGT/GENE-DB human TR gene sequences so that V and J genes could be assigned. Using the TCRdist pipeline, a later analysis assigned CDR3 sequences along with most-parsimonious VDJ recombination scenarios. In a later analysis, every TCR beta chain was defined by the combination of its CDR3 amino acid sequence and its V-gene family, and reads without a unique V-gene family were dropped. In a later analysis, fewer than 650 highly shared, low-generation-probability nucleotide sequences were removed to address suspected cross-contamination and a sequencing artifact. In a later analysis, a clonal expansion index for each public chain was calculated from normalized within-repertoire ranks of inferred template counts. In a later analysis, generation probabilities were computed with a VDJ recombination model fitted to out-of-frame rearrangements, and the resulting probabilities were checked against IGoR. In a later analysis, TCR-TCR, TCR-HLA and TCR-CMV co-occurrence was scored with hypergeometric tests, and a repertoire-size bias correction was applied to TCR pairs. False discovery rates were estimated in a later analysis by permuting HLA or CMV assignments 20 times. In a later analysis, co-occurring TCRs were grouped using DBSCAN, with TCRdist sequence similarity added in when clustering inside HLA-allele-positive subsets. Repertoires with fewer than 30,000 or more than 120,000 public chains, plus five repertoires with anomalous nucleotide sharing, were excluded from co-occurrence clustering. TCRdb took this table from immuneACCESS and kept in-frame rearrangements with V and J called. Such tables lack part of the clones; where checked against another copy, unresolved V genes explain under half of the gap, and the rest is unexplained. V, J and clone size were drawn from that table, and D and trimming were deduced from the DNA. The sample table includes about 77,000 clones. The top ten clonotypes cover roughly an eighth of the sample.

This sample is part of a study of cytomegalovirus exposure and HLA in healthy donors (dated by TCRdb to 2015 to 2018). Regarding the research as a whole: An earlier analysis of about 560 of the donors reported approximately 300 Gb of sequence data and roughly 120 million unique TCR beta sequences obtained from about 170 million T cells. The study aimed to test whether signatures of past pathogen exposure could be identified by cataloging public T cell receptors. An earlier analysis of 587 of the donors used high-throughput TCR beta sequencing to judge whether each TCR beta V gene segment behaved as functional or pseudogenic. An early release covering 550 to 650 HLA-typed donors comprised about 310 gigabases of sequencing data and around 86 million unique TCR sequences. To study patterns of TCR occurrence, a later analysis re-analyzed previously published TCR beta repertoires from more than 550 donors and added high-resolution HLA genotyping. The number of donors typed differed by locus, with about 629-630 for A, B, C, DRB1 and DQB1, around 520 for DQA1, about 610 for DPA1, and approximately 470 for DPB1. Donor age, sex, ethnicity and CMV serostatus were collected together with the repertoire data. Of the roughly 400 genotyped donors, approximately 83% fell in the genetic ancestry cluster associated with self-reported Caucasian donors. Every repertoire in the discovery cohort had been generated on one and the same sequencing platform. The study profiled the T cell repertoires of some 610 subjects by immunosequencing and related them to cytomegalovirus serostatus. In addition to the first cohort of around 670 subjects, a separate validation cohort of some 120 different subjects was used. Genome-wide SNP genotypes for about three fifths of the roughly 670 donors were used in a later genetic analysis, which treated that subset as a discovery cohort. High-throughput TCR immunosequencing, statistical association of individual TCRs with disease status, and machine learning were combined to predict cytomegalovirus infection status. Among under 450 genotyped donors of the cohort, an average of roughly 240,000 unique TCR beta nucleotide sequences were sequenced per donor, roughly 18% of them non-productive. Several DR-DQ haplotypes were treated as single units for association and clustering because of strong linkage in the cohort. Rather than drawing on any new phenotypic data, the later analysis identified candidate immune exposures from TCR beta sequences and the way those sequences occurred across donors. HLA typing covered class I and class II loci at four-digit resolution.

The cohort comprised fewer than 750 healthy bone marrow donors. All cohort members were sampled while nominally healthy, although unrecorded immune exposures were likely present. The donor was CMV seropositive and was included in the group of 250 to 300 seropositive cohort members. Every donor gave a peripheral blood sample, and the peripheral blood mononuclear cells from that sample were used for TCR beta sequencing. Genomic DNA extraction from the blood cell samples was performed with the Qiagen DNeasy Blood Extraction Kit. Cut back by 5 bases and 3 bases, the V and J ends lie 11 bases apart. For CDR1 and CDR2, the germline V gene lists SGHVS and FNYEAQ. Its CDR3 holds 14 amino acids, cysteine through phenylalanine. The read is trimmed to its CDR3 DNA, 42 bases read in frame from base 1. Overall study outcomes, separate from this receptor: Most CMV-associated TCR beta chains appeared to be HLA-restricted in a later analysis, and the HLA associations seemed to be driven largely by CMV exposure. In a later analysis, several top co-occurrence clusters were reported to appear linked to parvovirus B19, influenza, CMV and Epstein-Barr virus. In a later analysis, 16,951 TCR beta sequences were associated with specific HLA alleles at a false discovery rate of 0.05. Because counts were too low, roughly 16 rarely observed V segments, including chromosome 9 orphons, were excluded from the earlier analysis of roughly 580 of the donors. A cluster of highly shared sequence variants was judged likely to be a technical artifact of the sequencing pipeline. Because HLA typing was missing for some donors at each locus, association tests included only the typed subset. The study listed 150 to 200 TCR beta chains as associated with cytomegalovirus. Only TCR beta chains were sequenced in this cohort, and the absence of alpha or paired-chain data limited detectable features. A later genetic analysis associated a missense DCLRE1C variant with V-gene and J-gene trimming of TCR beta chains, and an independent cohort replicated the association. Linkage disequilibrium might explain the correlated functional status among segregating V segments, but an unknown experimental factor could not be ruled out. According to the authors, the approach could potentially be generalized to other disease states and immunological phenotypes. An earlier analysis of some 590 of the donors showed that most TCR beta V segments appeared in productive rearrangements either about 87% or about 30% of the time, which broadly matched IMGT annotations. Strong co-occurrence of HLA alleles, especially DR and DQ, made assigning TCR associations to individual alleles difficult. In a later analysis, HLA-associated TCR beta chains showed more clonal expansion and lower generation probabilities than non-associated chains that were equally common. A further reported finding was that TCR beta sequences accurately predicted the HLA-A and HLA-B alleles for most subjects in the first cohort. The classifier was reported to diagnose cytomegalovirus status with high specificity and sensitivity in both the original and validation cohorts. The 87-base-pair reads could not distinguish some IMGT-functional V segments, including TRBV6-2 and TRBV6-3, so those segments were excluded. CMV serostatus was the only immune exposure information available for the cohort. A later genetic analysis reported fewer N-insertions in productive TCRs among donors in an Asian-associated ancestry cluster than the roughly 620-donor mean. A later analysis found that TCR association rates varied across HLA loci, with DRB1 alleles showing the most associated TCRs and HLA-C alleles the fewest. Across donors, most TCR sequences were observed very rarely, whereas some public TCRs were present in many individuals. Sequencing depth was assumed to be roughly uniform across donors in the presence/absence analyses, though that assumption may not hold. A few of the identified cytomegalovirus-associated TCR beta chains were confirmed in vitro to be specific for cytomegalovirus antigens.

This chain joins TRBV7-6 to TRBJ1-5; perhaps TRBD1 is the D gene, with 6 bases matching. This receptor was identified in a man aged 45-65 years in good health and CMV-seropositive. Sequencing was performed on PBMCs. In nucleotide form, the sequence is TGTGCCAGCAGCCAAGGGGGAGTCAATCAGCCCCAGCATTTT. This sequence encodes CASSQGGVNQPQHF.